The 6 T cell receptor beta chains below all came from one sample that was sequenced in a study of blood T cells in healthy people across ages. Alongside a J-beta primer mix, a sample-barcoded 5' primer served in a second PCR lasting 7 to 11 cycles. TCRdb reprocessed the 5' RACE reads with MiXCR, giving one entry per CDR3 protein. Altogether over 550,000 distinct CDR3 sequences are present, about 30% being singletons, with the ten largest covering approximately 14%. Sample: blood. These TCRs come from a woman of 80 years or more in good health.

This clonotype has ten or more counts. V is TRBV20-1 and J is TRBJ2-7, with a weak D call TRBD1 (6 bases). The germline V gene has CDR1 DFQATT and CDR2 SNEGSKA (reference sequence). With 3 bases removed from V and 3 bases from J, the gap between germline ends came to 18 bases. The CDR3 runs to 15 residues. The CDR3 coding sequence is TGCAGTGCTAGTAGTAACTTGGGGGCGCGCTACGAGCAGTACTTC. Translation: CSASSNLGARYEQYF.

The chain is built from TRBV15 and TRBJ1-6; no clear D. CDR1 is LNHNV and CDR2 is YYDKDF in the germline V gene (reference sequence). The CDR3 spans 15 residues. The V gene lost 0 bases and the J gene lost 5 bases, with 8 bases spanning the gap. As DNA, the CDR3 is TGTGCCACCAGCAGAGAACGGGAAGATAATTCACCCCTCCACTTT. Translated, it gives CATSREREDNSPLHF. The entire variable domain, with the rest obtained from reference TRBV15 and TRBJ1-6, is as follows: DAMVIQNPRYQVTQFGKPVTLSCSQTLNHNVMYWYQQKSSQAPKLLFHYYDKDFNNEADTPDNFQSRRPNTSFCFLDIRSPGLGDTAMYLCATSREREDNSPLHFGNGTRLTVT.

This clonotype was counted a few times. It may be a read error: a sequence one base away is much more abundant. The chain uses TRBV4-1 and TRBJ2-7; D uncertain. Trimming removed 0 bases from V and 7 bases from J, with 13 bases in between. The CDR3 consists of 14 residues. The germline gives CDR1 MGHRA, CDR2 YSYEKL. CDR3 in DNA: TGCGCCAGCAGCCAAGATCCCAGTTACAATGAGCAGTACTTC. It translates to CASSQDPSYNEQYF.

In regard to this clonotype: A much bigger clone sits one base away, suggesting this may be a read error. This chain joins TRBV5-4 and TRBJ2-6; D possibly corresponds to TRBD2 (6 bases). With 5 bases removed from V and 0 bases from J, the gap between germline ends came to 15 bases. Germline CDR1 is SGHNT and CDR2 is YYREEE (reference sequence). The CDR3 length is 17 residues. This chain's CDR3 is CASSQSGTYSGANVLTF. DNA of the CDR3: TGTGCCAGCAGTCAATCCGGGACTTACTCTGGGGCCAACGTCCTGACTTTC.

CDR3 sequence reads: CASSLTAASYNEQYF. The CDR3 nucleotides are TGTGCCAGCAGCTTAACAGCGGCCTCCTACAATGAGCAGTACTTC. This chain links TRBV7-2 with TRBJ2-7, with a possible D match to TRBD2 (5 bases). CDR1 and CDR2 from the germline V gene are SGHTA and FQGNSA. This CDR3 comprises 15 residues. The V end was cut by 2 bases, the J end by 7 bases, with 18 bases between.

This clonotype was recorded once. A much larger clone sits a single nucleotide away, making a read error possible. The V call is TRBV28, the J call TRBJ2-5; D may be TRBD2 (6 bases). Germline V lookup: CDR1 MDHEN, CDR2 SYDVKM. The CDR3 has 14 amino acids. The V and J ends lost 5 bases and 13 bases respectively, with 23 bases between them. The CDR3 here is CASSPQWGVYERYF. In DNA form, the CDR3 reads TGTGCCAGCAGTCCCCAATGGGGGGTCTACGAGCGGTACTTC.